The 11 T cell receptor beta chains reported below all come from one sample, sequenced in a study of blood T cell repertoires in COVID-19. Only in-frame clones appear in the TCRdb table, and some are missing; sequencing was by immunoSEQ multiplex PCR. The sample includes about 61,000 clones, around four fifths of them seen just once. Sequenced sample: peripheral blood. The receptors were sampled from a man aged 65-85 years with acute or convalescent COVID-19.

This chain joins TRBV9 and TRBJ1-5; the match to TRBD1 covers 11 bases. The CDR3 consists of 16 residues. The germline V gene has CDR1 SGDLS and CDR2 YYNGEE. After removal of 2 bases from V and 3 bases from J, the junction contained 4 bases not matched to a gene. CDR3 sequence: CASSVGQGAPNQPQHF. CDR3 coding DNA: TGTGCCAGCAGCGTCGGACAGGGGGCACCCAATCAGCCCCAGCATTTT. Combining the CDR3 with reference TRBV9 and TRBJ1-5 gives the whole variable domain DSGVTQTPKHLITATGQRVTLRCSPRSGDLSVYWYQQSLDQGLQFLIQYYNGEERAKGNILERFSAQQFPDLHSELNLSSLELGDSALYFCASSVGQGAPNQPQHFGDGTRLSIL.

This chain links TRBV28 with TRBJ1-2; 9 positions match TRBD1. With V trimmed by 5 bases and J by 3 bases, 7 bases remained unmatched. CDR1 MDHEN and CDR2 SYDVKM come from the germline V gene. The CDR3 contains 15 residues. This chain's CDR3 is CASSPWDRVDYGYTF. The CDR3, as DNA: TGTGCCAGCAGTCCATGGGACAGGGTGGACTATGGCTACACCTTC.

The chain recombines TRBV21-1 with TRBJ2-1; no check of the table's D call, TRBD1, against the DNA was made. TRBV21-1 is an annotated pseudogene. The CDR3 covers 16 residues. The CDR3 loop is CASSKPGGRGHNEQFF. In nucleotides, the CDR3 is TGTGCCAGCAGCAAACCCGGTGGCAGGGGGCACAATGAGCAGTTCTTC.

CDR3 residues: CASSAGDSYNSPLHF. In DNA form, the CDR3 reads TGTGCCAGCAGCGCAGGGGACTCCTATAATTCACCCCTCCACTTT. This chain connects TRBV7-9 to TRBJ1-6, with D maybe TRBD1 (6 bases). The germline V gene encodes CDR1 SEHNR and CDR2 FQNEAQ (reference sequence). V lost 5 bases and J lost 0, with 8 bases in between. CDR3 size: 15 residues.

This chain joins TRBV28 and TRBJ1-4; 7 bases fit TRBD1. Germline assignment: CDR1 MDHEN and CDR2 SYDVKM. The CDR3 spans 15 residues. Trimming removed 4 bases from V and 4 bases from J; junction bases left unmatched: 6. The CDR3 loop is CASSSTGADNEKLFF. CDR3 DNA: TGTGCCAGCAGTTCTACAGGGGCGGATAATGAAAAACTGTTTTTT.

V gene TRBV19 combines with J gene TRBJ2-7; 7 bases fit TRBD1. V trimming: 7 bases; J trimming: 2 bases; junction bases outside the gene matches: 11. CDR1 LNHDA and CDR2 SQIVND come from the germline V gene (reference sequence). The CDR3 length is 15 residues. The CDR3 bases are TGTGCCAGTACCTCGCCCGACAGGGCTCCCTACGAGCAGTACTTC. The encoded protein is CASTSPDRAPYEQYF.

The CDR3 nucleotides read TGTGCCAGCAGTTTAGGGACAGGGACAGGGTTTAGGGAAGGCTACACCTTC. Protein product: CASSLGTGTGFREGYTF. The J gene is TRBJ1-2, the V gene TRBV28; TRBD1 agrees at 9 bases. The V gene end was trimmed by 2 bases and the J gene end by 8 bases; junction bases not matched to a gene: 15. The germline gives CDR1 MDHEN, CDR2 SYDVKM. The CDR3 has 17 residues.

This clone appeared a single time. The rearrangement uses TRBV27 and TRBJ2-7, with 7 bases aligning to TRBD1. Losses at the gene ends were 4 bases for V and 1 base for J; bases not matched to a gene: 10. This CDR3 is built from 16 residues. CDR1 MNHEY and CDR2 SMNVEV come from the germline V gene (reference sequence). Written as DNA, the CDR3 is TGTGCCAGCAGTTGGCGACAGGGATTCTTATCCTACGAGCAGTACTTC. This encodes CASSWRQGFLSYEQYF.

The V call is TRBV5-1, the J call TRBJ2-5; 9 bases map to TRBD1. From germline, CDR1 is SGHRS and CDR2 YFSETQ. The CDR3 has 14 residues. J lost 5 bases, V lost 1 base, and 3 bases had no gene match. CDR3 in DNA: TGCGCCAGCAGCTTGACAGGGGGCGAGGAGACCCAGTACTTC. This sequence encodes CASSLTGGEETQYF.

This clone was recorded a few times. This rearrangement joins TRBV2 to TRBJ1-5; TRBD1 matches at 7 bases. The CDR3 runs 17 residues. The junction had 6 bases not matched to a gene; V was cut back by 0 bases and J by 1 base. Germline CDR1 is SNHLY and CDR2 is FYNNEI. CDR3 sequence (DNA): TGTGCCAGCAGTGAAGCGACAGGGTGGGACAGCAATCAGCCCCAGCATTTT. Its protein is CASSEATGWDSNQPQHF.

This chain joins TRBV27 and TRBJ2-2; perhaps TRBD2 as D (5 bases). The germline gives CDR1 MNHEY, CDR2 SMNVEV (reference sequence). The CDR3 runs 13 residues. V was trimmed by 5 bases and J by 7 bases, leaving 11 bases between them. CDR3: CASSLGVIGELFF. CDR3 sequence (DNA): TGTGCCAGCAGTCTCGGGGTGATCGGGGAGCTGTTTTTT.